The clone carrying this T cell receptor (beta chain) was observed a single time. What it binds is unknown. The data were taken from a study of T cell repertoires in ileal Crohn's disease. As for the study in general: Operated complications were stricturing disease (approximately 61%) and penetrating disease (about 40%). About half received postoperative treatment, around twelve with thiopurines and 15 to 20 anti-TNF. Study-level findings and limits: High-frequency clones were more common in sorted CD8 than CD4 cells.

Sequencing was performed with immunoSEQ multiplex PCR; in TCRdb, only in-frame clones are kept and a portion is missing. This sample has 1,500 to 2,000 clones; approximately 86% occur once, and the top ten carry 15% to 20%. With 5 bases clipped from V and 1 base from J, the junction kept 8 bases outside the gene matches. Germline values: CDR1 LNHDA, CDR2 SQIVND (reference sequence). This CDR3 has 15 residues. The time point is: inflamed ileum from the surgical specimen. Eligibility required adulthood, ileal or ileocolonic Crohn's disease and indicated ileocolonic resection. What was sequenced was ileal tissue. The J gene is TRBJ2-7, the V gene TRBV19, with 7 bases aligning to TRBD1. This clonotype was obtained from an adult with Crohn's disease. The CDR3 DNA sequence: TGTGCCAGTAGTGGACGGACAGGCGGTTCCTACGAGCAGTACTTC. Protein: CASSGRTGGSYEQYF.